This TCR beta chain was obtained from a study of blood T cell repertoires in COVID-19. Study-wide background: Italy, Spain and the United States were the sources of the convalescent and acute COVID-19 samples.

The assay was immunoSEQ multiplex PCR, and TCRdb's table has in-frame clones only and misses some. The data contain some 350,000 clones, around 87% of them seen just once; the ten biggest clones take up over 4%. The sample comprised PBMCs or T cells enriched from blood (not recorded which). The receptor's source is a young woman who had recovered from COVID-19.

The chain's CDR3 is CASSPAGGRFTGEQYF. The DNA for the CDR3 is TGCGCCAGCAGCCCAGCGGGGGGCCGATTTACGGGCGAGCAGTACTTC. The chain links TRBV5-1 to TRBJ2-7; 9 positions agree with TRBD2. The CDR3 length is 16 residues. CDR1 SGHRS and CDR2 YFSETQ come from the germline V gene. The V and J ends lost 4 bases and 6 bases, in that order; junction bases with no gene match: 14. Together with reference TRBV5-1 and TRBJ2-7, the CDR3 gives the full variable domain: KAGVTQTPRYLIKTRGQQVTLSCSPISGHRSVSWYQQTPGQGLQFLFEYFSETQRNKGNFPGRFSGRQFSNSRSEMNVSTLELGDSALYLCASSPAGGRFTGEQYFGPGTRLTVT.